This entry lists 2 T cell receptor beta chains sequenced from one sample in a study of blood T cells in healthy people across ages. Using a J-beta primer mix together with a sample-barcoded 5' primer, a second PCR was run for roughly 7 to 12 cycles. TCRdb reprocessed the 5' RACE reads with MiXCR, giving one entry per CDR3 protein. The sample consists of roughly 700,000 distinct CDR3 sequences, about 30% of them appearing once. Sequenced sample: blood. These receptors all stem from a woman older than 75 in good health.

This clonotype was picked up many times. The rearrangement uses TRBV5-1 and TRBJ2-4; D may be TRBD2 (5 bases). The CDR3 totals 11 residues. With 9 bases removed from V and 9 bases from J, the gap between germline ends came to 13 bases. CDR1 and CDR2 (germline): SGHRS, YFSETQ. CDR3 in amino acids: CATDTGGIQYF. The CDR3 nucleotides read TGCGCCACCGACACTGGAGGCATTCAGTACTTC.

This clonotype was detected many times. A much larger clone lies one base from this, so it may be a read error. The V call is TRBV29-1, the J call TRBJ2-7, with a weak D call TRBD1 (5 bases). V was pared by 3 bases and J by 7 bases, with 16 bases between. The CDR3 sequence is 13 residues long. Germline V CDR1 and CDR2: SQVTM, ANQGSEA. This CDR3 is CSVESGADNEQYF. DNA for the CDR3: TGCAGCGTTGAGTCTGGGGCTGACAATGAGCAGTACTTC.